This is a list of T cell receptor beta chains from one sample in a study of T cells in Graves' hyperthyroidism and ophthalmopathy. TCRdb recomputed calls from the multiplex PCR reads with MiXCR, one row per CDR3 protein. This sample yields under 550,000 distinct CDR3 sequences, of which approximately 14% are seen a single time; 5.3% belongs to the top ten. The specimen was blood. The receptors originated from a woman between 18 and 29 years old with Graves' hyperthyroidism. CDR3s include the opening cysteine and the closing phenylalanine or tryptophan. The order of the fields is clone size, D gene, V gene, J gene, CDR3 DNA, CDR3 protein. D genes are given only for firm matches. Some rows mark clone size as missing; the rest say once, few, many or name a class of expanded clone.

many,NA,TRBV27,TRBJ1-5,TGTGCCAGCAGTTTAGCAGGGTTTACCAATCAGCCCCAGCATTTT,CASSLAGFTNQPQHF
NA,NA,TRBV5-1,TRBJ2-1,TGCGCCAGCAGCTTGGACTCGAGGAGCTCCTACAATGAGCAGTTCTTC,CASSLDSRSSYNEQFF
once,NA,TRBV6-2/TRBV6-3,TRBJ1-4,TGTGCCAGCAGTCGAAACAGGGTGACTAATGAAAAACTGTTTTTT,CASSRNRVTNEKLFF
NA,NA,TRBV12-3/TRBV12-4,TRBJ1-2,TGTGCCAGCAGCTACAGGGAGGACTATGGCTACACCTTC,CASSYREDYGYTF
few,TRBD2,TRBV28,TRBJ2-5,TGTGCCAGCAGTTTACTGTTAGCGGGAGCTGAGACCCAGTACTTC,CASSLLLAGAETQYF
NA,TRBD2,TRBV28,TRBJ2-1,TGTGCCAGCAGTAAATGGGGACTAGCGGGGCTCAATGAGCAGTTCTTC,CASSKWGLAGLNEQFF
many,TRBD1,TRBV15,TRBJ2-3,TGTGCCACCAGCAGAGTGGGGGAAGAAGAGGGTCAGGGGGCGACAGATACGCAGTATTTT,CATSRVGEEEGQGATDTQYF
few,TRBD2,TRBV5-1,TRBJ2-7,TGCGCCAGCAGCCCCGGGACTAGCGGGAGCATCCCCTACGAGCAGTACTTC,CASSPGTSGSIPYEQYF
many,TRBD1,TRBV2,TRBJ2-2,TGTGCCAGCAGACGAGGACAGGGAAGGGCCGGGGAGCTGTTTTTT,CASRRGQGRAGELFF
many,NA,TRBV11-2,TRBJ2-1,TGTGCCAGCAGCCCCTTAGGGGGGTACAATGAGCAGTTCTTC,CASSPLGGYNEQFF
NA,NA,TRBV28,TRBJ2-5,TGTGCCAGTCGGGCCCAAGAGACCCAGTATTTC,CASRAQETQYF
NA,TRBD1,TRBV14,TRBJ1-2,TGTGCCAGCAGCCAATACAGGGGCTTCTATGGCTACACCTTC,CASSQYRGFYGYTF
many,NA,TRBV20-1,TRBJ2-1,TGCAGTGCTAGGCGGGCAACCTACAATGAGCAGTTCTTC,CSARRATYNEQFF
many,TRBD2,TRBV7-9,TRBJ2-1,TGTGCCAGCAGCCCCCCAATGGGTAGCGGGAGACGAGCGGCAGAGCAGTTCTTC,CASSPPMGSGRRAAEQFF
many,TRBD2,TRBV20-1,TRBJ2-1,TGCAGTGCTAGGGAACTAGCGGGAGGGAAGTTTATTGAGCAGTTCTTC,CSARELAGGKFIEQFF
NA,NA,TRBV18,TRBJ2-7,TGTGCCAGCTCACCAGCGGGTCACAGGTCCTACGAGCAGTACTTC,CASSPAGHRSYEQYF
many,TRBD1,TRBV6-1,TRBJ1-5,TGTGCCAGCAGTGAGAGGACAGGGAGTGTCCAGCCCCAGCATTTT,CASSERTGSVQPQHF
NA,NA,TRBV28,TRBJ1-2,TGTGCCAGCAATCACCTCGCCGCGGGTACGACTGGCTACACCTTC,CASNHLAAGTTGYTF
many,NA,TRBV4-3,TRBJ1-5,TGCGCCAGCAGCCAAGACGGTAATCAGCCCCAGCATTTT,CASSQDGNQPQHF
NA,NA,TRBV14,TRBJ2-5,TGTGCCAGCAGCCGGTCCGTCCAAGAGACCCAGTACTTC,CASSRSVQETQYF
NA,NA,TRBV6-1,TRBJ2-6,TGTGCCAGCAGTTTCAACTACCCCACTGGGGCCAACGTCCTGACTTTC,CASSFNYPTGANVLTF
many,NA,TRBV7-9,TRBJ2-1,TGTGCCAGCAGCTTAGCCTCGGGGGGCACGACCTACAATGAGCAGTTCTTC,CASSLASGGTTYNEQFF
many,TRBD1,TRBV7-9,TRBJ2-5,TGTGCCAGCAGCTTGGGACAGAGAAGCCAAGAGACCCAGTACTTC,CASSLGQRSQETQYF
many,NA,TRBV3-1,TRBJ1-1,TGTGCCAGCAGCCAACGGGGGTACACTGAAGCTTTCTTT,CASSQRGYTEAFF
many,NA,TRBV12-3/TRBV12-4,TRBJ2-1,TGTGCCAGCAGTTTATCCAGGATCGAGCAGTTCTTC,CASSLSRIEQFF
NA,NA,TRBV14,TRBJ1-3,TGTGCCAGCAGCCCACTACAGGGCCTGGCTGGAAACACCATATATTTT,CASSPLQGLAGNTIYF
many,TRBD1,TRBV12-3/TRBV12-4,TRBJ1-6,TGTGCCAGCAGCGGACAGGATAATTCACCCCTCCACTTT,CASSGQDNSPLHF
NA,TRBD1,TRBV4-1,TRBJ1-2,TGCGCCAGCAGCCAGGAGGACAGGGTGGGAGTGAGCTACACCTTC,CASSQEDRVGVSYTF
NA,TRBD2,TRBV12-3/TRBV12-4,TRBJ2-2,TGTGCCAGCAGACCGCTAGCGGGAGGGACGAACACCGGGGAGCTGTTTTTT,CASRPLAGGTNTGELFF
many,TRBD2,TRBV13,TRBJ2-5,TGTGCCAGCAGCTTATCTCTAGCGGGAGACCAAGAGACCCAGTACTTC,CASSLSLAGDQETQYF
many,NA,TRBV5-4,TRBJ1-5,TGTGCCAGCAGCGATGGACTGAGCAATCAGCCCCAGCATTTT,CASSDGLSNQPQHF
few,NA,TRBV4-2,TRBJ1-2,TGTGCCAGCAGCCAATCCTCGGGGGATCTATATGGCTACACCTTC,CASSQSSGDLYGYTF
many,TRBD1,TRBV6-1,TRBJ2-3,TGCGCCAGCAGACCAGGGGGCATCACAGATACGCAGTATTTT,CASRPGGITDTQYF
NA,NA,TRBV9,TRBJ1-5,TGTGCCAGCAGCGTAGGTCAGGGCCGGGGGCCCCAGCATTTT,CASSVGQGRGPQHF
few,TRBD2,TRBV18,TRBJ2-7,TGTGCCAGCTCATCCGGGACTAGCGACACCTACGAGCAGTACTTC,CASSSGTSDTYEQYF
NA,NA,TRBV6-1,TRBJ1-3,TGTGCCAGCAGTGCGGGTACGGACGGAAACACCATATATTTT,CASSAGTDGNTIYF
many,TRBD2,TRBV7-2,TRBJ2-7,TGTGCCAGCAGCTTCCCGGGACTAGCTTTCGAGCAGTACTTC,CASSFPGLAFEQYF
NA,TRBD1,TRBV9,TRBJ2-2,TGTGCCAGCAGCGAAGGGGACAGGGGGACCGGGGAGCTGTTTTTT,CASSEGDRGTGELFF
many,TRBD1,TRBV28,TRBJ1-1,TGTGCCAGCAGTTCGCCCGAACCGGGACAGCATGAAGCTTTCTTT,CASSSPEPGQHEAFF
many,NA,TRBV9,TRBJ2-1,TGTGCCAGCAGCGTAGCGGGGGCGGGAGTTGGGTACAATGAGCAGTTCTTC,CASSVAGAGVGYNEQFF
many,TRBD2,TRBV2,TRBJ2-2,TGTGCCAGCAGCGAAACTAGCGGGAACACCGGGGAGCTGTTTTTT,CASSETSGNTGELFF
few,NA,TRBV5-6,TRBJ1-1,TGTGCCAGCAGCCGATGGTTGGTGGGGAACACTGAAGCTTTCTTT,CASSRWLVGNTEAFF
NA,TRBD2,TRBV4-3,TRBJ2-2,TGCGCCAGCAGCCAAGATCTAGCGGGACAGCTGAACACCGGGGAGCTGTTTTTT,CASSQDLAGQLNTGELFF
many,TRBD2,TRBV6-6,TRBJ2-1,TGTGCCAGCAGTTACTCGGCAATACCGGGACTAGTGAATGAGCAGTTCTTC,CASSYSAIPGLVNEQFF
few,NA,TRBV10-3,TRBJ1-3,TGTGCCATCAGTGGTCGGGGATCTGGAAACACCATATATTTT,CAISGRGSGNTIYF
NA,TRBD1,TRBV4-1,TRBJ2-3,TGCGCCAGCAGCCAAGTACTGAGAACAGGGGGCATTGATGCGCAGTATTTT,CASSQVLRTGGIDAQYF
many,NA,TRBV11-2,TRBJ1-2,TGTGCCAGCAGCTTTGGAGGGGCAGCTAACTATGGCTACACCTTC,CASSFGGAANYGYTF
many,TRBD2,TRBV7-8,TRBJ2-7,TGTGCCAGCAGCTTAGGGACTAGCGGGACCTACCCCTCCTACGAGCAGTACTTC,CASSLGTSGTYPSYEQYF
many,NA,TRBV13,TRBJ2-3,TGTGCCAGCAGCTCTTTAGAGGGGACAGATACGCAGTATTTT,CASSSLEGTDTQYF
NA,TRBD1,TRBV28,TRBJ2-5,TGTGCCAGCAGCATTCCGGGACAGGGGACCGAGACCCAGTACTTC,CASSIPGQGTETQYF
few,TRBD2,TRBV10-2,TRBJ2-5,TGCGCCAGCAGTGAGTCGACTAGCGGACTAGATACCCAGTACTTC,CASSESTSGLDTQYF
many,TRBD1,TRBV7-8,TRBJ2-7,TGTGCCAGCAGCTCTGCAGCCCGGGACAGGGAATCCTACGAGCAGTACTTC,CASSSAARDRESYEQYF
few,TRBD1,TRBV9,TRBJ1-1,TGTGCCAGCAGCGGGGGACAGGGAGGGTTCACTGAAGCTTTCTTT,CASSGGQGGFTEAFF
NA,NA,TRBV9,TRBJ1-4,TGTGCCAGCAGCCCCCGGACAGTTGGTGAAAAACTGTTTTTT,CASSPRTVGEKLFF
many,NA,TRBV5-1,TRBJ2-1,TGCGCCAGCAGCGTGATAGGGGGCTCCTACAATGAGCAGTTCTTC,CASSVIGGSYNEQFF
many,TRBD1,TRBV18,TRBJ2-7,TGTGCCAGCTCGCGACGGGACAGGGGGTCCCACGAGCAGTACTTC,CASSRRDRGSHEQYF
NA,NA,TRBV5-4,TRBJ1-1,TGTGCCAGCAGCTACCTTCGGACGGGGAAGAACACTGAAGCTTTCTTT,CASSYLRTGKNTEAFF
NA,NA,TRBV13,TRBJ2-5,TGTGCCAGCAGCTTAGAAGGCGGACGGGGAGAGACCCAGTACTTC,CASSLEGGRGETQYF
many,NA,TRBV11-2,TRBJ2-7,TGTGCCAGCAGCTTGAGGACAGATTCCTACGAGCAGTACTTC,CASSLRTDSYEQYF
few,NA,TRBV6-1,TRBJ1-5,TGTGCCAGCAGTGAACAGGGGATGGGTCAGCCCCAGCATTTT,CASSEQGMGQPQHF